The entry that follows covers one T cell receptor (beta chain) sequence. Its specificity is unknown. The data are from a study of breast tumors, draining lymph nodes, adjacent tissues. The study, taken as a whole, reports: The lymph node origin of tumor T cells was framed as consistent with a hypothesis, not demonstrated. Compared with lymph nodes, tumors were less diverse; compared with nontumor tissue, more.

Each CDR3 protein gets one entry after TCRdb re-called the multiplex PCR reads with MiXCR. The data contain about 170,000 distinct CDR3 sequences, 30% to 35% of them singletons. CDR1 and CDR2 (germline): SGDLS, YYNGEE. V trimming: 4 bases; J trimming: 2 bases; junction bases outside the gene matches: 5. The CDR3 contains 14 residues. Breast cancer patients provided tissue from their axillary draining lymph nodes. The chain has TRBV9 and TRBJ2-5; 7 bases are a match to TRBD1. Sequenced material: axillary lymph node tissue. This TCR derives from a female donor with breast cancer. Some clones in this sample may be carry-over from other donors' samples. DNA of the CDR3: TGTGCCAGCAGCAACCCGGGACAGCAAGAGACCCAGTACTTC. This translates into CASSNPGQQETQYF. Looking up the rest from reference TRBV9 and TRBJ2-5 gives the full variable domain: DSGVTQTPKHLITATGQRVTLRCSPRSGDLSVYWYQQSLDQGLQFLIQYYNGEERAKGNILERFSAQQFPDLHSELNLSSLELGDSALYFCASSNPGQQETQYFGPGTRLLVL.